The 23 T cell receptor beta chains below were found in one sample sequenced in a study of technical replicates of blood from several donors. Profiled with immunoSEQ multiplex PCR; TCRdb holds only in-frame clones, not every one. The data show about 82,000 clones, with roughly 93% seen just once and about 0.4% held by the top ten. The sample comprised T cells isolated from PBMCs. These receptors were collected from a human donor in good health.

The J gene is TRBJ1-5, the V gene TRBV28, with 7 bases aligning to TRBD1. This CDR3 is built from 15 residues. Trimming removed 6 bases from V and 6 bases from J; junction bases left unmatched: 11. Germline values: CDR1 MDHEN, CDR2 SYDVKM. DNA for the CDR3: TGTGCCAGCAGGGGAGACAGGGTAGTGGGTCAGCCCCAGCATTTT. Translated: CASRGDRVVGQPQHF.

The CDR3 loop is CSVEDLEDTNIQYF. The CDR3 DNA reads as TGCAGCGTTGAAGATCTCGAGGACACGAACATTCAGTACTTC. This chain links TRBV29-1 with TRBJ2-4; perhaps TRBD1 as D (5 bases). V lost 0 bases to trimming and J lost 7 bases, with 13 bases between them. Germline values: CDR1 SQVTM, CDR2 ANQGSEA. The CDR3 is 14 amino acids.

J is TRBJ2-2 and V is TRBV2; perhaps TRBD1 as D (6 bases). V lost 6 bases, J lost 8 bases, and 19 bases lay in between. From germline, CDR1 is SNHLY and CDR2 FYNNEI. CDR3 length: 15 residues. The CDR3 DNA reads as TGTGCCAGCAGGGACTTAGACAGGCAAGCAGGGGAGCTGTTTTTT. Protein: CASRDLDRQAGELFF. Filled out from reference TRBV2 and TRBJ2-2, the complete variable domain reads EPEVTQTPSHQVTQMGQEVILRCVPISNHLYFYWYRQILGQKVEFLVSFYNNEISEKSEIFDDQFSVERPDGSNFTLKIRSTKLEDSAMYFCASRDLDRQAGELFFGEGSRLTVL.

The chain couples TRBV7-2 to TRBJ2-7, with D perhaps TRBD1 (6 bases). The CDR3 sequence is 19 residues long. Germline CDR1 reads SGHTA; CDR2 reads FQGNSA. V lost 1 base to trimming and J lost 3 bases, with 25 bases between them. The DNA for the CDR3 is TGTGCCAGCAGCTTAGATGAACAGGGATTTATGAAACCTTACTACGAGCAGTACTTC. Encoded protein: CASSLDEQGFMKPYYEQYF.

The chain recombines TRBV5-4 with TRBJ2-1, with 7 bases that match TRBD2. Germline CDR1 SGHNT, CDR2 YYREEE (reference sequence). V trimming: 1 base; J trimming: 2 bases; junction bases outside the gene matches: 6. The CDR3 loop spans 16 amino acids. In nucleotides, the CDR3 is TGTGCCAGCAGCTTGAGGTCGGGAGGTACCTACAATGAGCAGTTCTTC. Its translation: CASSLRSGGTYNEQFF.

The chain combines TRBV2 with TRBJ2-4; 9 nucleotides align to TRBD2. The CDR3 extends over 15 amino acids. J was trimmed by 9 bases and V by 3 bases; bases with no gene match: 9. Germline lookup yields CDR1 SNHLY and CDR2 FYNNEI. The CDR3 DNA follows: TGTGCCAGCAGTGAGGGGGCTAGCGGGATGATCATTCAGTACTTC. Translated, it gives CASSEGASGMIIQYF.

The V and J genes are TRBV9 and TRBJ2-3, with 7 positions matching TRBD2. CDR1 is SGDLS and CDR2 is YYNGEE in the germline V gene. The CDR3 totals 15 residues. The ends lost 4 bases at V and 0 bases at J; junction bases unmatched: 5. The CDR3 here is CASSSGTTSTDTQYF. DNA of the CDR3: TGTGCCAGCAGCTCCGGGACTACTAGCACAGATACGCAGTATTTT. The full variable domain, in which reference TRBV9 and TRBJ2-3 provide the parts outside the CDR3, is DSGVTQTPKHLITATGQRVTLRCSPRSGDLSVYWYQQSLDQGLQFLIQYYNGEERAKGNILERFSAQQFPDLHSELNLSSLELGDSALYFCASSSGTTSTDTQYFGPGTRLTVL.

V usage is TRBV18 and J usage is TRBJ2-5; D might be TRBD1 (5 bases). V lost 4 bases, J lost 1 base, and 10 bases lay in between. This CDR3 region has 14 residues. Germline V CDR1 and CDR2: KGHSH, LQKENI. The CDR3 nucleotides read TGTGCCAGCTCACTGGTAGGGGTCCAAGAGACCCAGTACTTC. The encoded protein is CASSLVGVQETQYF.

This chain links TRBV11-3 with TRBJ1-3, with D perhaps matching TRBD1 (6 bases). Looked up from germline, CDR1 is SGHNT and CDR2 is YENEEA. This CDR3 is 14 amino acids long. V was pared by 1 base and J by 2 bases, with 6 bases between. The chain's CDR3 is CASSLAGAGNTIYF. The CDR3, as DNA: TGTGCCAGCAGCTTAGCAGGGGCTGGAAACACCATATATTTT.

The V and J genes are TRBV7-9 and TRBJ1-1; no reliable D call. The V end lost 2 bases, the J end lost 1 base, and 5 bases lay between the germline ends. The CDR3 runs to 13 residues. Germline values: CDR1 SEHNR, CDR2 FQNEAQ (reference sequence). CDR3 protein: CASSLSENTEAFF. The CDR3 nucleotides read TGTGCCAGCAGCTTAAGCGAGAACACTGAAGCTTTCTTT.

This chain uses TRBV27 with TRBJ2-1; 12 bases align to TRBD2. Per the germline V gene, CDR1 is MNHEY and CDR2 is SMNVEV (reference sequence). The V and J ends lost 5 bases and 7 bases, in that order; junction bases with no gene match: 9. CDR3 length: 16 residues. This CDR3 is CASSPMTSGSWNEQFF. CDR3 sequence (DNA): TGTGCCAGCAGTCCGATGACTAGCGGGAGTTGGAATGAGCAGTTCTTC.

V gene TRBV4-2 combines with J gene TRBJ1-2; D might be TRBD1 (6 bases). CDR1 is LGHNA, CDR2 YNFKEQ, per germline. This CDR3 region has 16 residues. Trimming removed 1 base from V and 8 bases from J, with 20 bases in between. CDR3 DNA: TGTGCCAGCAGCCAAGTCGGGCTGCAGGGGCAAGAGGGCTACACCTTC. It is translated as CASSQVGLQGQEGYTF.

This chain uses TRBV19 with TRBJ2-7; 7 bases map to TRBD1. Germline lookup yields CDR1 LNHDA and CDR2 SQIVND (reference sequence). This CDR3 has 13 amino acids. The ends lost 5 bases at V and 2 bases at J; junction bases unmatched: 3. The CDR3 DNA sequence: TGTGCCAGTAGTTCCGACAGGGCCTACGAGCAGTACTTC. This encodes CASSSDRAYEQYF.

The V call is TRBV4-3, the J call TRBJ2-7; D is unclear. V was clipped by 1 base and J by 2 bases, with 15 bases between them. CDR1 LGHNA and CDR2 YSLEER come from the germline V gene. The CDR3 sequence is 16 residues long. The CDR3 loop is CASSQGHTALPYEQYF. The CDR3 DNA sequence: TGCGCCAGCAGCCAAGGGCATACAGCACTCCCCTACGAGCAGTACTTC.

The chain recombines TRBV6-1 with TRBJ2-3; 11 bases map to TRBD2. Germline V gene sequence: CDR1 MNHNS, CDR2 SASEGT. This CDR3 is built from 15 residues. V dropped 5 bases and J dropped 3; count of bases not matched to a gene: 4. The CDR3 DNA sequence: TGTGCCAGCAGTAGACTAGCGGGACTAACAGATACGCAGTATTTT. Translated: CASSRLAGLTDTQYF.

The chain recombines TRBV6-1 with TRBJ1-1; D gene ambiguous. The length of the CDR3 is 14 residues. V lost 5 bases to trimming and J lost 3 bases, with 13 bases between them. The germline CDR1 and CDR2 sequences are MNHNS and SASEGT. CDR3 nucleotides: TGTGCCAGCAGTTTGGAAAGCGGAGACACTGAAGCTTTCTTT. Translated: CASSLESGDTEAFF.

The genes are TRBV18 and TRBJ2-3; D ambiguous. CDR1 and CDR2 (germline): KGHSH, LQKENI. Trimming took 3 bases from V and 2 from J, leaving 12 bases between them. The CDR3 totals 15 residues. The CDR3 reads CASSPSWADTDTQYF. CDR3 nucleotide sequence: TGTGCCAGCTCACCGAGTTGGGCAGACACAGATACGCAGTATTTT.

The chain is built from TRBV27 and TRBJ1-5; D is ambiguous. Germline V gives CDR1 MNHEY, CDR2 SMNVEV (reference sequence). This CDR3 is built from 14 residues. V shed 3 bases and J shed 3 bases, with 9 bases lying between them. CDR3 in amino acids: CASSFSGFNQPQHF. The CDR3 DNA sequence: TGTGCCAGCAGTTTCTCAGGTTTCAATCAGCCCCAGCATTTT.

J is TRBJ2-5 and V is TRBV9, with 8 bases that match TRBD2. V shed 2 bases and J 5 bases; nucleotides not matched to a gene: 8. Germline V gene lookup returns CDR1 SGDLS and CDR2 YYNGEE. This CDR3 is built from 15 residues. CDR3 residues: CASSVDGRAGETQYF. CDR3 coding DNA: TGTGCCAGCAGCGTGGACGGGAGGGCCGGGGAGACCCAGTACTTC. The entire variable domain, with the rest obtained from reference TRBV9 and TRBJ2-5, is as follows: DSGVTQTPKHLITATGQRVTLRCSPRSGDLSVYWYQQSLDQGLQFLIQYYNGEERAKGNILERFSAQQFPDLHSELNLSSLELGDSALYFCASSVDGRAGETQYFGPGTRLLVL.

This rearrangement joins TRBV5-1 to TRBJ1-5; TRBD1 might be the D (5 bases). Germline V gene lookup returns CDR1 SGHRS and CDR2 YFSETQ. The CDR3 runs to 15 residues. Trimming took 4 bases from V and 0 from J, leaving 11 bases between them. The CDR3 spells CASSLTGYSNQPQHF. The CDR3 region has the DNA TGCGCCAGCAGCCTAACAGGATATAGCAATCAGCCCCAGCATTTT.

The chain recombines TRBV6-5 with TRBJ2-2, with 11 bases aligning to TRBD2. The V gene end was trimmed by 7 bases and the J gene end by 6 bases; junction bases not matched to a gene: 4. CDR1 is MNHEY and CDR2 is SVGAGI in the germline V gene. The CDR3 has 14 residues. The CDR3 protein is CASIAGGPSGELFF. The DNA of the CDR3 is TGTGCCAGCATAGCGGGAGGGCCTTCCGGGGAGCTGTTTTTT.

This chain links TRBV4-2 with TRBJ1-5, with D unresolved. CDR1 is LGHNA and CDR2 is YNFKEQ in the germline V gene. V was trimmed by 0 bases and J by 5 bases, leaving 5 bases between them. The CDR3 contains 13 residues. Here the CDR3 DNA reads TGTGCCAGCAGCCAAGATTTCGATCAGCCCCAGCATTTT. It yields the protein CASSQDFDQPQHF.

The sample holds one count of this clone. The genes are TRBV19 and TRBJ2-7; D perhaps matches TRBD2 (6 bases). The CDR3 loop spans 16 amino acids. Germline V lookup: CDR1 LNHDA, CDR2 SQIVND (reference sequence). Trimming left V 5 bases short and J 3 bases short, with 20 bases between. CDR3 region: CASSPRGAEGVYEQYF. For the CDR3, the DNA is TGTGCCAGTAGTCCAAGGGGAGCGGAGGGCGTCTACGAGCAGTACTTC.